The 29 T cell receptor beta chains below all came from one sample that was sequenced in a study of blood T cell repertoires in COVID-19. Sequencing was performed with immunoSEQ multiplex PCR; in TCRdb, only in-frame clones are kept and a portion is missing. The table has under 80,000 clones, 85% to 90% seen once. Input material: peripheral blood. The receptors derive from a man older than 75 in a cohort sampled during active COVID-19.

The chain joins TRBV3-1 (or the pseudogene TRBV3-2) to TRBJ1-4; 7 positions agree with TRBD1. Germline-derived CDR1 and CDR2 are LGHDT and YNNKEL (reference sequence). The trim removed 5 bases at V and 8 bases at J, leaving 11 bases unmatched. CDR3 size: 15 residues. CDR3 coding DNA: TGTGCCAGCAGCTCCCCACAGGGGATTGGGGAAAAACTGTTTTTT. It yields the protein CASSSPQGIGEKLFF.

This chain joins TRBV13 and TRBJ1-1; D perhaps matches TRBD1 (6 bases). CDR1 is PRHDT and CDR2 is FYEKMQ in the germline V gene (reference sequence). The CDR3 has 15 amino acids. Trimming removed 4 bases from V and 1 base from J, with 13 bases in between. The CDR3 protein is CASSWGLHRNTEAFF. CDR3 DNA: TGTGCCAGCAGCTGGGGGCTCCACAGGAACACTGAAGCTTTCTTT.

This chain joins TRBV7-2 and TRBJ2-1; 12 bases line up with TRBD2. CDR3 length: 14 amino acids. Germline CDR1 SGHTA, CDR2 FQGNSA. The V and J ends lost 7 bases and 4 bases, in that order; junction bases with no gene match: 2. The CDR3, as DNA: TGTGCCAGCAACGGACTAGCGGGGTACAATGAGCAGTTCTTC. Amino acid sequence: CASNGLAGYNEQFF.

This sequence joins TRBV19 and TRBJ2-1; TRBD2 aligns across 10 bases. The CDR3 has 14 amino acids. CDR1 is LNHDA, CDR2 SQIVND, per germline (reference sequence). The trim removed 3 bases at V and 8 bases at J, leaving 4 bases unmatched. This chain's CDR3 is CASSMASGGYEQFF. CDR3 in DNA: TGTGCCAGTAGTATGGCTAGCGGGGGATATGAGCAGTTCTTC.

The chain carries TRBV6-5 and TRBJ1-1, with D perhaps matching TRBD1 (6 bases). Germline CDR1 and CDR2: MNHEY and SVGAGI. This CDR3 contains 13 residues. With 7 bases removed from V and 4 bases from J, the gap between germline ends came to 13 bases. The CDR3 loop reads CASTKQGVTEAFF. Here the CDR3 DNA reads TGTGCCAGCACTAAACAGGGAGTCACTGAAGCTTTCTTT.

This clone was observed once. The chain uses TRBV9 and TRBJ2-1, with 11 bases lining up with TRBD1. CDR3 length equals 16 residues. V dropped 3 bases and J dropped 4; count of bases not matched to a gene: 6. CDR1 and CDR2 (germline): SGDLS, YYNGEE. The DNA for the CDR3 is TGTGCCAGCAGCGCCGGACAGGGGGCCCCATACAATGAGCAGTTCTTC. Its translation is CASSAGQGAPYNEQFF.

The chain has TRBV3-1 (or the pseudogene TRBV3-2) and TRBJ1-1; possibly TRBD1 for D (5 bases). This CDR3 region has 16 residues. Trimming pared 1 base from V and 4 bases from J, leaving 16 bases between. Germline assignment: CDR1 LGHDT and CDR2 YNNKEL (reference sequence). The CDR3 DNA follows: TGTGCCAGCAGCCAAGGCCTCCTGGGGGGAGGCACTGAAGCTTTCTTT. Protein product: CASSQGLLGGGTEAFF.

This chain connects TRBV5-1 to TRBJ2-3, with 8 positions matching TRBD1. The CDR3 totals 14 residues. The germline gives CDR1 SGHRS, CDR2 YFSETQ. CDR3 DNA sequence: TGCGCGACCAGGGGAGGACAGGGTGTAGATACGCAGTATTTT. This codes for CATRGGQGVDTQYF.

This chain connects TRBV7-6 to TRBJ2-5; 7 nucleotides line up with TRBD2. The CDR3 is 14 amino acids. Germline V gene sequence: CDR1 SGHVS, CDR2 FNYEAQ. The junction had 12 bases not matched to a gene; V was cut back by 8 bases and J by 6 bases. The CDR3 nucleotides read TGTGCCAGCGAAGCTTACAGAGCGGGAAAGACCCAGTACTTC. Amino acids: CASEAYRAGKTQYF.

The genes are TRBV28 and TRBJ1-2, with D perhaps TRBD1 (5 bases). CDR1 and CDR2 from the germline V gene are MDHEN and SYDVKM. This CDR3 is 13 amino acids long. V lost 5 bases, J lost 3 bases, and 10 bases lay in between. The CDR3 nucleotides read TGTGCCAGCAGTCTGGGGCAATACTATGGCTACACCTTC. Its translation: CASSLGQYYGYTF.

About this clone: This sample also contains other DNA sequences that code for the same CDR3. The chain links TRBV2 to TRBJ2-5; TRBD1 matches 7 bases. This CDR3 has 14 amino acids. Unmatched junction bases numbered 6, after V lost 3 bases and J lost 5 bases. CDR1 and CDR2 (germline): SNHLY, FYNNEI. CDR3 loop: CASSERQGGETQYF. The CDR3 DNA is TGTGCCAGCAGTGAGAGACAGGGTGGGGAGACCCAGTACTTC.

The chain has TRBV19 and TRBJ1-4, with D unclear. This CDR3 spans 16 amino acids. Deletions cut 6 bases from V and 8 bases from J, with 22 bases between. CDR1 is LNHDA, CDR2 SQIVND, per germline (reference sequence). The CDR3 sequence: CASRTTDRLSAEKLFF. Here the CDR3 DNA reads TGTGCCAGTAGAACAACAGACCGTCTCTCGGCCGAAAAACTGTTTTTT.

The genes are TRBV4-3 and TRBJ1-1, with 9 nucleotides matching TRBD1. This CDR3 has 15 amino acids. After removal of 2 bases from V and 6 bases from J, the junction contained 7 bases not matched to a gene. Germline CDR1 and CDR2: LGHNA and YSLEER. The chain's CDR3 is CASSQNQWTGAEAFF. In DNA, the CDR3 is TGCGCCAGCAGCCAAAATCAGTGGACAGGGGCTGAAGCTTTCTTT.

The chain links TRBV5-1 to TRBJ2-1; TRBD2 matches 10 bases. The CDR3 totals 15 residues. V shed 4 bases, J shed 6 bases, and the junction held 7 bases outside the gene matches. Germline assignment: CDR1 SGHRS and CDR2 YFSETQ. CDR3 in amino acids: CASSLTLAGANEQFF. The CDR3, as DNA: TGCGCCAGCAGCCTCACCCTAGCGGGGGCCAATGAGCAGTTCTTC.

The chain links TRBV5-4 to TRBJ2-3, with TRBD2 identical over 14 bases. The CDR3 has 19 amino acids. Germline V gives CDR1 SGHNT, CDR2 YYREEE (reference sequence). V trimming: 1 base; J trimming: 0 bases; junction bases outside the gene matches: 7. The CDR3 coding sequence is TGTGCCAGCAGCTTGACGGGACTAGCGGGGGCCAAGAGCACAGATACGCAGTATTTT. It specifies CASSLTGLAGAKSTDTQYF.

The chain links TRBV19 to TRBJ1-3; tentatively, D is TRBD1 (5 bases). This CDR3 has 15 amino acids. The V end lost 6 bases, the J end lost 0 bases, and 12 bases lay between the germline ends. CDR1 is LNHDA, CDR2 SQIVND, per germline (reference sequence). The CDR3 DNA reads as TGTGCCAGTAGCCGACAGCCGTTCTCTGGAAACACCATATATTTT. Its translation is CASSRQPFSGNTIYF. The complete variable domain, with remaining parts taken from reference TRBV19 and TRBJ1-3, reads DGGITQSPKYLFRKEGQNVTLSCEQNLNHDAMYWYRQDPGQGLRLIYYSQIVNDFQKGDIAEGYSVSREKKESFPLTVTSAQKNPTAFYLCASSRQPFSGNTIYFGEGSWLTVV.

The sample holds one count of this clone. The chain links TRBV7-2 to TRBJ2-4; TRBD1 aligns across 7 bases. J lost 15 bases, V lost 2 bases, and 10 bases had no gene match. Germline V CDR1 and CDR2: SGHTA, FQGNSA. The CDR3 consists of 13 residues. CDR3 coding DNA: TGTGCCAGCAGCTTAACTATCCCGGGACAGCGGTACTTC. This encodes CASSLTIPGQRYF.

The genes are TRBV20-1 and TRBJ2-7, with no clear D. The ends were cut back, 3 bases at V and 2 bases at J, with 14 bases in the middle. The germline gives CDR1 DFQATT, CDR2 SNEGSKA (reference sequence). The CDR3 is 14 residues long. The DNA of the CDR3 is TGCAGTGCTAGTGGCCTAACCCCCACCTACGAGCAGTACTTC. Protein product: CSASGLTPTYEQYF.

This clone was seen a single time. This rearrangement joins TRBV5-1 to TRBJ2-5; the match to TRBD2 covers 10 bases. The CDR3 loop spans 14 amino acids. Germline CDR1 is SGHRS and CDR2 is YFSETQ. Unmatched junction bases numbered 3, after V lost 5 bases and J lost 2 bases. The chain's CDR3 is CASRGSGGQETQYF. CDR3 in DNA: TGCGCCAGCAGGGGTAGCGGGGGGCAAGAGACCCAGTACTTC.

J is TRBJ1-1 and V is TRBV10-3; the match to TRBD1 covers 10 bases. The CDR3 extends over 15 amino acids. CDR1 and CDR2 from the germline V gene are ENHRY and SYGVKD. V shed 3 bases and J 5 bases; nucleotides not matched to a gene: 6. This chain's CDR3 is CAISDEGTGVTEAFF. CDR3 bases: TGTGCCATCAGTGATGAAGGGACAGGGGTTACTGAAGCTTTCTTT.

The chain recombines TRBV3-1 (or the pseudogene TRBV3-2) with TRBJ1-2; D is possibly TRBD1 (5 bases). V lost 1 base and J 8 bases, leaving 11 bases between the germline ends. Germline V gene lookup returns CDR1 LGHDT and CDR2 YNNKEL (reference sequence). The CDR3 contains 13 residues. This chain's CDR3 is CASSQVAGEGYTF. DNA of the CDR3: TGTGCCAGCAGCCAAGTAGCGGGGGAAGGCTACACCTTC.

This clone was detected only once. The rearrangement uses TRBV7-6 and TRBJ2-5, with 7 nucleotides matching TRBD2. The CDR3 loop spans 15 amino acids. V trimming: 5 bases; J trimming: 4 bases; junction bases outside the gene matches: 10. CDR1 is SGHVS, CDR2 FNYEAQ, per germline. CDR3 sequence reads: CASSTRDYPGETQYF. The DNA for the CDR3 is TGTGCCAGCAGCACCCGGGACTACCCAGGAGAGACCCAGTACTTC.

The chain links TRBV18 to TRBJ2-7, with D maybe TRBD2 (6 bases). CDR3 length: 15 amino acids. V lost 2 bases to trimming and J lost 2 bases, with 13 bases between them. Germline loops: CDR1 KGHSH, CDR2 LQKENI. DNA of the CDR3: TGTGCCAGCTCACCAGACGGGGGAATCGCCTACGAGCAGTACGTC. Translated: CASSPDGGIAYEQYV.

This clone was detected many times. The rearrangement uses TRBV4-2 and TRBJ2-5; a possible D gene is TRBD1 (5 bases). The CDR3 totals 16 residues. V shed 3 bases and J shed 3 bases, with 17 bases lying between them. Germline V gene lookup returns CDR1 LGHNA and CDR2 YNFKEQ. The CDR3 spells CASSQNRPRKEETQYF. CDR3 sequence (DNA): TGTGCCAGCAGCCAGAACAGGCCACGGAAAGAAGAGACCCAGTACTTC.

This clone has only a few counts. The V gene is TRBV3-1 (or the pseudogene TRBV3-2), the J gene TRBJ1-1, with D unclear. CDR3 size: 14 residues. Germline loops: CDR1 LGHDT, CDR2 YNNKEL (reference sequence). V was shortened by 3 bases and J by 2 bases, with 10 bases between the two germline ends. As DNA, the CDR3 is TGTGCCAGCAGCCAGAGGGCGGGAAACACTGAAGCTTTCTTT. Protein product: CASSQRAGNTEAFF.

The V gene is TRBV19, the J gene TRBJ1-2; 9 bases agree with TRBD1. The CDR3 contains 14 residues. CDR1 and CDR2 (germline): LNHDA, SQIVND (reference sequence). Trimming at V came to 5 bases and at J to 5 bases, leaving 6 bases not matched to a gene. The CDR3 loop is CASSPDRGAYGYTF. As DNA, the CDR3 is TGTGCCAGTAGTCCGGACAGGGGCGCGTATGGCTACACCTTC.

The genes are TRBV7-2 and TRBJ2-2, with 9 nucleotides matching TRBD1. The CDR3 length is 16 residues. V trimming: 1 base; J trimming: 5 bases; junction bases outside the gene matches: 5. From germline, CDR1 is SGHTA and CDR2 FQGNSA. The CDR3 is CASSLGGGQGTGELFF. Here the CDR3 DNA reads TGTGCCAGCAGCTTAGGTGGGGGACAGGGTACCGGGGAGCTGTTTTTT.

The DNA of the CDR3 is TGTGCCAGCTCACCATTCGGGGGAAGCTCCTACGAGCAGTACTTC. This codes for CASSPFGGSSYEQYF. The chain recombines TRBV18 with TRBJ2-7; a possible D gene is TRBD2 (6 bases). Germline CDR1 is KGHSH and CDR2 is LQKENI. The V end was cut by 2 bases, the J end by 0 bases, with 11 bases between. The CDR3 covers 15 residues.

This chain's CDR3 is CASSSGAGEETQYF. DNA for the CDR3: TGCGCCAGCAGCTCGGGCGCGGGAGAGGAGACCCAGTACTTC. The rearrangement uses TRBV5-1 and TRBJ2-5, with 7 bases lining up with TRBD2. CDR1 SGHRS and CDR2 YFSETQ come from the germline V gene. V lost 3 bases, J lost 5 bases, and 7 bases stayed unmatched. The CDR3 runs to 14 residues.